Shown below are 2 T cell receptor beta chains from a single sample sequenced in a study of post-analysis software for immune sequencing data. Whole-study findings and limits: Four or five TRBV segments were significantly more frequent in patients than in controls. TRBV5-6, TRBV5-1 and TRBV20-1 were among these segments.

cDNA libraries of TCR beta carried unique molecular identifiers. One entry per CDR3 protein, called by TCRdb with MiXCR from the PCR reads. The data show hundreds of thousands of distinct CDR3 sequences, roughly 30% seen once. Antigens of these TCRs are unknown. The specimen sequenced was blood. These receptors all come from a girl between 10 and 17 years old with multiple sclerosis.

The J gene is TRBJ1-5, the V gene TRBV5-1; unclear D gene. The CDR3 contains 15 residues. Germline V CDR1 and CDR2: SGHRS, YFSETQ. V lost 5 bases, J lost 5 bases, and 17 bases lay in between. CDR3 loop: CASRQGSLDHQPQHF. The CDR3 bases are TGCGCCAGCAGGCAAGGGAGTTTGGATCATCAGCCCCAGCATTTT. Variable domain in full (rest from reference TRBV5-1 and TRBJ1-5): KAGVTQTPRYLIKTRGQQVTLSCSPISGHRSVSWYQQTPGQGLQFLFEYFSETQRNKGNFPGRFSGRQFSNSRSEMNVSTLELGDSALYLCASRQGSLDHQPQHFGDGTRLSIL.

The chain uses TRBV27 and TRBJ2-1; no firm D call. Trimming removed 6 bases at V and 6 bases at J, with 18 bases between. The CDR3 runs 15 residues. Looked up from germline, CDR1 is MNHEY and CDR2 is SMNVEV (reference sequence). The CDR3 bases are TGTGCCAGCAGCCCAAGATACGGCGGAGTCAATGAGCAGTTCTTC. Translation: CASSPRYGGVNEQFF.